The 18 T cell receptor beta chains presented below share a single source sample, sequenced in a study of cytomegalovirus exposure and HLA in healthy donors. This table comes from immunoSEQ multiplex PCR, and its TCRdb copy is limited to in-frame clones, with some not included. The profile shows some 200,000 clones, 65% to 90% of them singletons. Sample: PBMCs. The receptors here all came from a woman aged 30 to 39 in good health and CMV-seropositive.

In its sample, this clone was seen a few times. V usage is TRBV2 and J usage is TRBJ2-7; no clear D gene. Germline lookup yields CDR1 SNHLY and CDR2 FYNNEI. The CDR3 has 16 amino acids. V was shortened by 5 bases and J by 5 bases, with 22 bases between the two germline ends. In DNA form, the CDR3 reads TGTGCCAGCAGTAGAAATCCCAGGTCGCTTCGGAACGAGCAGTACTTC. Translated: CASSRNPRSLRNEQYF.

This chain joins TRBV6-1 and TRBJ2-7, with 7 bases fitting TRBD1. The V gene end was trimmed by 6 bases and the J gene end by 5 bases; junction bases not matched to a gene: 7. Germline lookup yields CDR1 MNHNS and CDR2 SASEGT. This CDR3 is built from 13 residues. Written as DNA, the CDR3 is TGTGCCAGCAGGGGACAGCCCTGGGACGAGCAGTACTTC. Translation: CASRGQPWDEQYF.

The J gene is TRBJ2-3, the V gene TRBV5-8; possible D gene TRBD2, 6 bases. The germline V gene has CDR1 SGHTS and CDR2 YDEGEE. Trimming left V 4 bases short and J 5 bases short, with 11 bases between. This CDR3 has 13 amino acids. The CDR3 region has the DNA TGTGCCAGCAGCCAGGAGGGAGTAGATACGCAGTATTTT. Translated: CASSQEGVDTQYF.

In this sample, this clone turned up once. The rearrangement uses TRBV27 and TRBJ2-7; D remains ambiguous. This CDR3 is 14 amino acids long. CDR1 and CDR2 from the germline V gene are MNHEY and SMNVEV (reference sequence). Trimming cost V 6 bases and J 2 bases, with 14 bases left between them. This CDR3 is CASRPLGSPYEQYF. For the CDR3, the DNA is TGTGCCAGCAGGCCTCTAGGTTCCCCCTACGAGCAGTACTTC.

The chain recombines TRBV5-1 with TRBJ1-3; tentative D call: TRBD1 (5 bases). CDR3 length equals 15 residues. V was shortened by 0 bases and J by 0 bases, with 7 bases between the two germline ends. Germline V CDR1 and CDR2: SGHRS, YFSETQ. The CDR3 reads CASSLGGASGNTIYF. The CDR3 coding sequence is TGCGCCAGCAGCTTGGGGGGCGCCTCTGGAAACACCATATATTTT.

This clone has only a few counts. The rearrangement uses TRBV6-5 and TRBJ1-5; weak D call: TRBD1 (5 bases). Germline values: CDR1 MNHEY, CDR2 SVGAGI. The CDR3 consists of 13 residues. Trimming left V 2 bases short and J 7 bases short, with 9 bases between. The CDR3 here is CASSYKGWQPQHF. CDR3 sequence (DNA): TGTGCCAGCAGTTACAAGGGGTGGCAGCCCCAGCATTTT.

This rearrangement joins TRBV19 to TRBJ1-2, with TRBD1 identical over 9 bases. Looked up from germline, CDR1 is LNHDA and CDR2 is SQIVND (reference sequence). V was pared by 11 bases and J by 6 bases, with 10 bases of the junction left unmatched. The CDR3 consists of 13 residues. Here the CDR3 reads CASNRDRVDGYTF. The CDR3, as DNA: TGTGCCTCGAACCGGGACAGGGTTGATGGCTACACCTTC.

This chain uses TRBV5-1 with TRBJ2-7, with D possibly matching TRBD1 (6 bases). Trimming stripped 0 bases from V and 6 bases from J, with 13 bases between. The CDR3 is 14 residues long. The germline CDR1 and CDR2 sequences are SGHRS and YFSETQ. The CDR3 region is CASSLGQGYREQYF. The CDR3 region has the DNA TGCGCCAGCAGCTTGGGGCAGGGGTATCGCGAGCAGTACTTC.

The gene calls are TRBV5-4 and TRBJ2-5, with D unresolved. This CDR3 spans 15 amino acids. V lost 0 bases to trimming and J lost 1 base, with 10 bases between them. In germline, CDR1 is SGHNT, CDR2 YYREEE (reference sequence). The CDR3 is CASSLAPRSQETQYF. As DNA, the CDR3 is TGTGCCAGCAGCTTGGCCCCCCGGTCCCAAGAGACCCAGTACTTC.

Concerning this clone itself: Other nucleotide sequences in the sample specify the same CDR3. The V call is TRBV6-5, the J call TRBJ1-2; the D is unclear. Trimming removed 8 bases at V and 1 base at J, with 5 bases between. This CDR3 is built from 11 residues. Germline CDR1 MNHEY, CDR2 SVGAGI. In nucleotides, the CDR3 is TGTGCCAGCTCTAATAACTATGGCTACACCTTC. Amino acids: CASSNNYGYTF.

The chain has TRBV4-2 and TRBJ2-7; TRBD2 matches at 10 bases. Trimming at V came to 1 base and at J to 3 bases, leaving 3 bases not matched to a gene. The germline CDR1 and CDR2 sequences are LGHNA and YNFKEQ. CDR3 size: 15 residues. The CDR3 nucleotides read TGTGCCAGCAGCCAAGGGGCTAGCGGGAGCTACGAGCAGTACTTC. It is translated as CASSQGASGSYEQYF.

This sequence joins TRBV25-1 and TRBJ1-1; D gene ambiguous. Looked up from germline, CDR1 is MGHDK and CDR2 is SYGVNS. CDR3 size: 12 residues. V gave up 4 bases and J gave up 6 bases, with 9 bases separating them. The CDR3 protein is CASSGGSPEAFF. The CDR3 DNA reads as TGTGCCAGCAGTGGAGGGAGTCCTGAAGCTTTCTTT. Using reference TRBV25-1 and TRBJ1-1 for the parts outside the CDR3, the full variable domain is EADIYQTPRYLVIGTGKKITLECSQTMGHDKMYWYQQDPGMELHLIHYSYGVNSTEKGDLSSESTVSRIRTEHFPLTLESARPSHTSQYLCASSGGSPEAFFGQGTRLTVV.

This clone has more than one count but fewer than ten. The rearrangement joins TRBV15 to TRBJ2-7; TRBD1 aligns across 7 bases. The V gene end was trimmed by 1 base and the J gene end by 1 base; junction bases not matched to a gene: 7. This CDR3 contains 16 residues. Germline V lookup: CDR1 LNHNV, CDR2 YYDKDF (reference sequence). CDR3 DNA: TGTGCCACCAGCAGAGGACCTGACAGGGCTTCCTACGAGCAGTACTTC. Protein sequence: CATSRGPDRASYEQYF.

This clone came up once. This chain uses TRBV11-2 with TRBJ1-2; 8 nucleotides align to TRBD1. The CDR3 is made up of 13 amino acids. V gave up 3 bases and J gave up 5 bases; unmatched junction bases: 2. The germline gives CDR1 SGHAT, CDR2 FQNNGV. The CDR3 DNA follows: TGTGCCAGCAGCTTTGGGACAGGATATGGCTACACCTTC. Translating gives CASSFGTGYGYTF.

CDR3 DNA sequence: TGTGCCAGCAGCGGGACTAGCGGCAATGTCGGGGAGCTGTTTTTT. It translates to CASSGTSGNVGELFF. The chain combines TRBV7-2 with TRBJ2-2; TRBD2 agrees at 11 bases. J was trimmed by 7 bases and V by 5 bases; bases with no gene match: 6. There are 15 residues in the CDR3. The germline V gene encodes CDR1 SGHTA and CDR2 FQGNSA.

In its sample, this clone was seen once. The CDR3: CASSGVRGGRVPFSYEQYF. CDR3 in DNA: TGTGCCAGCAGCGGGGTGAGGGGCGGGAGGGTCCCCTTTTCCTACGAGCAGTACTTC. The chain carries TRBV5-4 and TRBJ2-7; 9 positions agree with TRBD2. Per germline, CDR1 SGHNT and CDR2 YYREEE (reference sequence). Germline trimming cut 4 bases from V and 1 base from J; bases unmatched to any gene: 18. CDR3 size: 19 residues.

V gene TRBV6-5 combines with J gene TRBJ2-5; D is ambiguous. V was trimmed by 4 bases and J by 0 bases, leaving 9 bases between them. The CDR3 sequence is 14 residues long. Germline loops: CDR1 MNHEY, CDR2 SVGAGI. This CDR3 reads CASSLLEYQETQYF. The CDR3 nucleotides are TGTGCCAGCAGTTTATTGGAGTACCAAGAGACCCAGTACTTC.

For this clone: The identical CDR3 is also encoded by other nucleotide sequences in the sample. The chain combines TRBV30 with TRBJ2-1; no firm D call. Germline V gives CDR1 GTSNPN, CDR2 SVGIG (reference sequence). The V end lost 0 bases, the J end lost 4 bases, and 7 bases lay between the germline ends. The CDR3 covers 13 residues. CDR3 sequence (DNA): TGTGCCTGGAGTGTACATCAGTACAATGAGCAGTTCTTC. It specifies CAWSVHQYNEQFF.